This T cell receptor beta chain is from a study of CD8 T cells in ankylosing spondylitis. Findings and caveats of the study: The clones that were linked to disease were reported to be significantly enriched in matched synovial fluid samples from ankylosing spondylitis patients. Past studies reported some motif variants in reactive arthritis synovial fluid and blood. Disease-associated clones were CD8+ and fairly uncommon in peripheral blood.

Germline-derived CDR1 and CDR2 are SQVTM and ANQGSEA. This CDR3 has 14 residues. Trimming removed 3 bases from V and 1 base from J, with 12 bases in between. TCRdb analysed the 5' RACE reads with MiXCR anew, one entry per CDR3 protein. The sample shows approximately 100,000 distinct CDR3 sequences, about 7.7% of them seen only once. About this clonotype: The antigen remains unidentified.

This clonotype was obtained from a male donor with ankylosing spondylitis or in good health (not recorded which). The V call is TRBV29-1, the J call TRBJ1-1, with D hard to call. Sequenced input: blood, either unsorted or a sorted T cell fraction (not recorded which). CDR3 DNA sequence: TGCAGCGTTGATAGCCCCCTTGCGAACACTGAAGCTTTCTTT. This gives the protein CSVDSPLANTEAFF.